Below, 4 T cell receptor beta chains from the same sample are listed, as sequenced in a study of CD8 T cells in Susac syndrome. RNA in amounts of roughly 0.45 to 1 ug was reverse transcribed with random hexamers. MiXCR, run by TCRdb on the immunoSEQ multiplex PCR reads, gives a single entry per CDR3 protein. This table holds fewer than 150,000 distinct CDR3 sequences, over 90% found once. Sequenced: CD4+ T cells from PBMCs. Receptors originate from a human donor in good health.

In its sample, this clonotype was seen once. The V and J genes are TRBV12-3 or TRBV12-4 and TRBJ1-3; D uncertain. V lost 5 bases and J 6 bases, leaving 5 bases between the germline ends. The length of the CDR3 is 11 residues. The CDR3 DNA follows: TGTGCCAGCAGTCCAAAAAACACCATATATTTT. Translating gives CASSPKNTIYF.

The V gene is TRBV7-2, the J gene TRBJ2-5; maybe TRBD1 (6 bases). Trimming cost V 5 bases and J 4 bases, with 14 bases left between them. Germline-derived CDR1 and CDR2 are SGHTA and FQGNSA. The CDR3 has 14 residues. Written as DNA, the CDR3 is TGTGCCAGCAGCGGTACAGGGCCCGGAGAGACCCAGTACTTC. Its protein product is CASSGTGPGETQYF.

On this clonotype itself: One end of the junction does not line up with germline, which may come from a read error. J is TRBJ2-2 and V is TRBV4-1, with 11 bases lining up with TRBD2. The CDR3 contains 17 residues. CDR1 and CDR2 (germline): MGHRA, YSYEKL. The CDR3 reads CASRQAVLAGGPGELFF. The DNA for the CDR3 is TGCGCCAGCAGGCAAGCGGTTCTAGCGGGAGGCCCCGGGGAGCTGTTTTTT.

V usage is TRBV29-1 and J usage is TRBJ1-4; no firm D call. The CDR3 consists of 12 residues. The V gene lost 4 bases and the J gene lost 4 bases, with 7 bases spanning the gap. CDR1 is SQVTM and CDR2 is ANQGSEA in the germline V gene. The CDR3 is CSVVSVNEKLFF. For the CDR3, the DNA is TGCAGCGTTGTCAGCGTTAATGAAAAACTGTTTTTT. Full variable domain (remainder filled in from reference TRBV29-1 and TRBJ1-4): SAVISQKPSRDICQRGTSLTIQCQVDSQVTMMFWYRQQPGQSLTLIATANQGSEATYESGFVIDKFPISRPNLTFSTLTVSNMSPEDSSIYLCSVVSVNEKLFFGSGTQLSVL.